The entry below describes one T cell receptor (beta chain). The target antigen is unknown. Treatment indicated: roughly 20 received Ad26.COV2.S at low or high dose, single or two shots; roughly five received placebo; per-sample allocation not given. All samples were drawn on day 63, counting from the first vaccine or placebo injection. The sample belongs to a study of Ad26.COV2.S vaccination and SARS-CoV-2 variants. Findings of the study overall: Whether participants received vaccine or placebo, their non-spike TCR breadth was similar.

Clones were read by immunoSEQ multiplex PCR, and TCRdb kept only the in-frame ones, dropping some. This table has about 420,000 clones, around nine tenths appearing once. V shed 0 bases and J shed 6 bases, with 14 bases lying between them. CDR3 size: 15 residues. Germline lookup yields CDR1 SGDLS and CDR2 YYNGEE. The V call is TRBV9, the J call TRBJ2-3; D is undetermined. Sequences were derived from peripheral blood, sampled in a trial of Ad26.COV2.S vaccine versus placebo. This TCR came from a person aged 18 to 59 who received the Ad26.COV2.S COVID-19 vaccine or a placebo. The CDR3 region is CASSVGSASRDTQYF. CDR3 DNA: TGTGCCAGCAGCGTAGGGTCAGCCAGTCGGGATACGCAGTATTTT.